Here is one T cell receptor beta chain with its context. Its antigen is still unknown. V lost 11 bases to trimming and J lost 1 base, with 11 bases between them. Per germline, CDR1 LNHDA and CDR2 SQIVND (reference sequence). This CDR3 contains 12 residues. The source of the sample is a study of Ad26.COV2.S vaccination and SARS-CoV-2 variants. General study findings and limits: With respect to non-spike TCR breadth, vaccine and placebo recipients were similar.

Only in-frame clones appear in the TCRdb table, and some are missing; sequencing was by immunoSEQ multiplex PCR. Of 300,000 to 450,000 clones listed, 92% are singletons. V gene TRBV19 combines with J gene TRBJ1-1, with a weak D call TRBD1 (5 bases). This sequence originates from a human donor who had recovered from COVID-19. Sequenced here: peripheral blood, sampled after recovery from COVID-19. CDR3 coding DNA: TGTGCCCTACGGGGGTCGAACACTGAAGCTTTCTTT. This codes for CALRGSNTEAFF.